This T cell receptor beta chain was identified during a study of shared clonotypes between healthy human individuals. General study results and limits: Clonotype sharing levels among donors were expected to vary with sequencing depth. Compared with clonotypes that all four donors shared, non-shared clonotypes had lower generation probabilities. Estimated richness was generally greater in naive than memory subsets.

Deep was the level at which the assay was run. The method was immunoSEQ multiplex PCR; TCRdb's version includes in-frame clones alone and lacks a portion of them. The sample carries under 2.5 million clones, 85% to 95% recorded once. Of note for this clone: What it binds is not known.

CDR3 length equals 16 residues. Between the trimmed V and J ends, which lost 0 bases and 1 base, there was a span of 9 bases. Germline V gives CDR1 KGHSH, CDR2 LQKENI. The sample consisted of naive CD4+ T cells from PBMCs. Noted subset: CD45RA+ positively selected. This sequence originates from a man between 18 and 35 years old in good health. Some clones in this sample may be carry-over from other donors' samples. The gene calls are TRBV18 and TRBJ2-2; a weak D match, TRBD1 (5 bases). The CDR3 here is CASSPPQRGNTGELFF. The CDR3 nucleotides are TGTGCCAGCTCACCACCGCAAAGGGGGAACACCGGGGAGCTGTTTTTT.